These T cell receptor beta chains were read from a single sample in a study of T cells in Graves' hyperthyroidism and ophthalmopathy. MiXCR, applied by TCRdb to the multiplex PCR reads, yields one record per CDR3 protein. The sample carries under 400,000 distinct CDR3 sequences, roughly 25% recorded once. Sequencing was done on a sample of blood. These receptors came from a man aged 45-60 years with Graves' hyperthyroidism. Both conserved end residues are trimmed from each CDR3.

v_call	j_call	cdr3_aa
TRBV12-3/TRBV12-4	TRBJ1-2	ASSFRDGYGYT
TRBV20-1	TRBJ2-7	SATGTSAYEQY
TRBV12-3/TRBV12-4	TRBJ1-1	ASRRQGGTEAF
TRBV5-5	TRBJ1-5	ASSQDLHQPQH
TRBV5-1	TRBJ2-1	ASSLNIGSGRSYNEQF
TRBV5-1	TRBJ2-7	ASSLGQAVYEQY
TRBV29-1	TRBJ1-4	SVSLGTGVEKLF
TRBV6-1	TRBJ2-5	ASSRTAQETQY
TRBV7-9	TRBJ2-3	ASSFPFAGSMGDTQY
TRBV7-2	TRBJ2-5	ASSLGDREETQY
TRBV6-2/TRBV6-3	TRBJ2-4	ASSIPGVAKNIQY
TRBV12-5	TRBJ2-3	ASGQNQGVLAGITDTQY
TRBV20-1	TRBJ1-5	SAIDSPGQPQH
TRBV24-1	TRBJ2-3	ATREASTDTQY
TRBV10-3	TRBJ2-7	AISELGTRTYEQY
TRBV20-1	TRBJ1-1	SAKTGGWGTEAF
TRBV7-2	TRBJ1-6	ASSSQGMSSPLH
TRBV19	TRBJ2-7	ASSIRRESSYEQY
TRBV12-3/TRBV12-4	TRBJ2-7	ASQGQENYEQY
TRBV3-1	TRBJ2-2	AARAYGTGELF
TRBV20-1	TRBJ2-7	SAMDSSTGTYEQY
TRBV6-1	TRBJ1-6	ASSEVGKGHTPLH
TRBV2	TRBJ2-7	ASSRVFREQY
TRBV5-6	TRBJ1-2	ASSLAGSVDFFHGYT
TRBV12-5	TRBJ2-1	ASGLASLTEQF
TRBV24-1	TRBJ2-3	ATSDPGTTGDTQY
TRBV29-1	TRBJ2-3	SVERRGMIDTQY
TRBV28	TRBJ2-5	ASKEGETQY
TRBV3-1	TRBJ1-4	ASSLQGAANEKLF
TRBV2	TRBJ2-1	ASRTVNEQF
TRBV11-3	TRBJ2-1	ASSLGRTSGSRYEQF
TRBV15	TRBJ2-3	ATSRDRRSGDTQY
TRBV20-1	TRBJ1-6	SASTGPNNSPLH
TRBV27	TRBJ1-5	ASSFGQSNQPQH
TRBV15	TRBJ2-5	ATSRDPIQETQY
TRBV7-2	TRBJ2-3	ASKVAGPFTDTQY
TRBV20-1	TRBJ1-1	SAFREATEAF
TRBV7-6	TRBJ2-3	ASSLDQTTDTQY
TRBV20-1	TRBJ2-7	SATQDLMNYEQY
TRBV5-1	TRBJ2-3	ASSSGGRGRTDTQY
TRBV5-1	TRBJ2-7	ASSGPGQASYEQY
TRBV5-1	TRBJ1-4	ASRPGVTNEKLF
TRBV3-1	TRBJ2-1	ASSQGGLIGDNEQF
TRBV12-3/TRBV12-4	TRBJ2-7	ASRTGTSGAYEQY